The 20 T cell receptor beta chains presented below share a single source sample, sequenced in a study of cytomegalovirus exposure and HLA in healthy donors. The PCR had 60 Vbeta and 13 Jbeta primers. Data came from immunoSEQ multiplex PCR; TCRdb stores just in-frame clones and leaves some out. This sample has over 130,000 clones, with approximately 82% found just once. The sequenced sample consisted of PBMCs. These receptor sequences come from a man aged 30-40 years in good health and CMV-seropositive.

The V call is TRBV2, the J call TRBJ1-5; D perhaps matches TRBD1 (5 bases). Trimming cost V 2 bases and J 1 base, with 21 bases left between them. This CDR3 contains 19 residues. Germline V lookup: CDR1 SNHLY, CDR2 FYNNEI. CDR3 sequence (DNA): TGTGCCAGCAGTGAACCCGGGACGAAGGGAAGCGGGAGCAATCAGCCCCAGCATTTT. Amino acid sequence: CASSEPGTKGSGSNQPQHF.

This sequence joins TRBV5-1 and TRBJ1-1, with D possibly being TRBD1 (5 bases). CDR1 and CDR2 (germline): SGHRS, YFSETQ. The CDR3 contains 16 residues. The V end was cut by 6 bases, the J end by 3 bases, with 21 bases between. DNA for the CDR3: TGCGCCAGCAACCCGGACGGGGGTCCGGGGGACACTGAAGCTTTCTTT. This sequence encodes CASNPDGGPGDTEAFF.

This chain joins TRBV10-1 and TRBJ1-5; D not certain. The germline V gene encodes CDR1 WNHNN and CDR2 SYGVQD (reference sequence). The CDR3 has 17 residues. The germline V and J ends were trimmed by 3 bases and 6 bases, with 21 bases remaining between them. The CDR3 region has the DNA TGCGCCAGCAGTGAAATAGTCGGGCCACCGGCGGGTCAGCCCCAGCATTTT. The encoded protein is CASSEIVGPPAGQPQHF.

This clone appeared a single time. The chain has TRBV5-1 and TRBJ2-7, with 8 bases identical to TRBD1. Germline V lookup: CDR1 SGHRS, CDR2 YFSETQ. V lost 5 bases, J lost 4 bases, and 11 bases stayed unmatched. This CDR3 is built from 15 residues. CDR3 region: CASRVGAGGLYEQYF. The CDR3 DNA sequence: TGCGCCAGCAGGGTTGGGGCAGGGGGCCTGTACGAGCAGTACTTC.

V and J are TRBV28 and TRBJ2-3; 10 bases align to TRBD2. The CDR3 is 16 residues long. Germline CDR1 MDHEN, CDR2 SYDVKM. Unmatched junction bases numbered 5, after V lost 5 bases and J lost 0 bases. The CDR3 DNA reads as TGTGCCAGCAGTCCCCAGCGGGGGGGAAGCACAGATACGCAGTATTTT. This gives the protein CASSPQRGGSTDTQYF.

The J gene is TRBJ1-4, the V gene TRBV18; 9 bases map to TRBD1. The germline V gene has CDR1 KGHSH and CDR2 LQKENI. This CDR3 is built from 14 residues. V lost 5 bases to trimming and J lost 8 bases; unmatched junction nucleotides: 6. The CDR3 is CASSAGQGLEKLFF. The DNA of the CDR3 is TGTGCCAGCTCAGCGGGACAGGGTCTGGAAAAACTGTTTTTT.

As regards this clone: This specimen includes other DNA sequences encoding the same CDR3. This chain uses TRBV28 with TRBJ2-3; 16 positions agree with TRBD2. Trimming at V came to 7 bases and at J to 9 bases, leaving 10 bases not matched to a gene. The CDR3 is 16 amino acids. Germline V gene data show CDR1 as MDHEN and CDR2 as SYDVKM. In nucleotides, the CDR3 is TGTGCCAGCACTACCGTGGGACTAGCGGGAGGGGACACGCAGTATTTT. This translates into CASTTVGLAGGDTQYF.

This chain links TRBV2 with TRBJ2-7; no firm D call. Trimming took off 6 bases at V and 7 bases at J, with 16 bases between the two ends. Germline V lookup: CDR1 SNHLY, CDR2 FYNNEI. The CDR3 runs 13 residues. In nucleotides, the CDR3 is TGTGCCAGCAGAAAGTCAGGCGACCGAGAGCAGTACTTC. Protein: CASRKSGDREQYF.

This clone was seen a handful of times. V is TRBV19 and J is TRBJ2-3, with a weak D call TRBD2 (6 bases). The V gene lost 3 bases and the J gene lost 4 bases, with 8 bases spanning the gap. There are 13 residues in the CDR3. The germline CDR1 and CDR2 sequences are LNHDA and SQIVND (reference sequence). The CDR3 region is CASSMGGADTQYF. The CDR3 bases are TGTGCCAGTAGTATGGGGGGTGCAGATACGCAGTATTTT.

In DNA, the CDR3 is TGTGCCAGCAGCTTCTCGGGGGTAGACACCGGGGAGCTGTTTTTT. This gives the protein CASSFSGVDTGELFF. The chain links TRBV5-4 to TRBJ2-2, with D perhaps matching TRBD2 (6 bases). Per the germline V gene, CDR1 is SGHNT and CDR2 is YYREEE (reference sequence). V shed 2 bases and J shed 3 bases, with 11 bases lying between them. The CDR3 runs 15 residues.

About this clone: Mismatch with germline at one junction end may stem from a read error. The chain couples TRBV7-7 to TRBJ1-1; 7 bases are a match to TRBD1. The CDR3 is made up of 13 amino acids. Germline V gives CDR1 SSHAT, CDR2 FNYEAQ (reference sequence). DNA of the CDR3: TGTGCTAGCAGCCCCGACAGGGTCACTGAAGCTTTCTTT. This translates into CASSPDRVTEAFF.

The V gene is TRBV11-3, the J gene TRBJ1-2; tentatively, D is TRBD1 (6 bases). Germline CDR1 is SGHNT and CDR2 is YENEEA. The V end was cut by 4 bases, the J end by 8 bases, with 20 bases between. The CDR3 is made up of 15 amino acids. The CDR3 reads CASSSWGSGAQGYTF. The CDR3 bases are TGTGCCAGCAGCTCCTGGGGGTCAGGGGCGCAAGGCTACACCTTC.

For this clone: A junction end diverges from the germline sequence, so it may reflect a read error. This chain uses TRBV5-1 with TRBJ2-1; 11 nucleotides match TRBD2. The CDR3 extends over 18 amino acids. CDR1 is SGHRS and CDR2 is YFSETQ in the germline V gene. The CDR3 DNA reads TGCGCCAGCAGCCCCCTCCGCGATAGCGGGAGGGCGGGCAATGGGCAGTTCTTC. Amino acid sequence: CASSPLRDSGRAGNGQFF.

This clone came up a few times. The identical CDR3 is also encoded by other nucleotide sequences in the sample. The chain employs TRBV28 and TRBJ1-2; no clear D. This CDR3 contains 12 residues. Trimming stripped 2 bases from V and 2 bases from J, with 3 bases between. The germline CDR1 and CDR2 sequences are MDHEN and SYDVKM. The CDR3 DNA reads TGTGCCAGCAGTTTACAAAACTATGGCTACACCTTC. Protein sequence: CASSLQNYGYTF.

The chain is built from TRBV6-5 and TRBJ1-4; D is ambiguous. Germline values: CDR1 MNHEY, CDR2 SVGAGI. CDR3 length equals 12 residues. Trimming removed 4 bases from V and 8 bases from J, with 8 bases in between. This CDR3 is CASSSLSEKLFF. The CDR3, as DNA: TGTGCCAGCAGTTCCTTGTCGGAAAAACTGTTTTTT.

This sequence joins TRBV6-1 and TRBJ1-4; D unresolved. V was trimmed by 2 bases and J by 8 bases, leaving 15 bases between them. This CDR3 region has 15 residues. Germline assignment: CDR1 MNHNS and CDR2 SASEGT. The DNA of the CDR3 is TGTGCCAGCAGTGAACTCGAGGGCGCTGGGGAAAAACTGTTTTTT. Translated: CASSELEGAGEKLFF.

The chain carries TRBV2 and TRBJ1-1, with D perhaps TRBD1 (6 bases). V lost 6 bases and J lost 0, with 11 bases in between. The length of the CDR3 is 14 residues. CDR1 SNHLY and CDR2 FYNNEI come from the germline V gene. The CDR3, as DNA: TGTGCCAGCAGGGGGGACATACTGAACACTGAAGCTTTCTTT. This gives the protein CASRGDILNTEAFF.

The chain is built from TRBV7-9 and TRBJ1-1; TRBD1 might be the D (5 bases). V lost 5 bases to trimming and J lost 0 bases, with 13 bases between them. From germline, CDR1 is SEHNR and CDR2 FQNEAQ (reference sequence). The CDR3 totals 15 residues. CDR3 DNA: TGTGCCAGCAGCCCGGGCGCAGGGCTGAACACTGAAGCTTTCTTT. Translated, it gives CASSPGAGLNTEAFF.

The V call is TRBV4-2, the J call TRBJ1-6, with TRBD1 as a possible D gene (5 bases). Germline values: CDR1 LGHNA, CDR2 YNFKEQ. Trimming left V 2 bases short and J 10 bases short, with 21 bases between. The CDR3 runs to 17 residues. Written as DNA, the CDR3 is TGTGCCAGCAGCCAACAGACCGGGACTACGGTTAACTCACCCCTCCACTTT. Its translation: CASSQQTGTTVNSPLHF.

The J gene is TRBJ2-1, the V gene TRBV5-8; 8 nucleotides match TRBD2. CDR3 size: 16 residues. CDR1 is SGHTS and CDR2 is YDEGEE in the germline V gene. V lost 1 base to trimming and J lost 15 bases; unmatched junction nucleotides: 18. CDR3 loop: CASSLISDTRTSRGFF. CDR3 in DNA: TGTGCCAGCAGCTTGATCTCGGACACACGGACTAGCCGGGGGTTCTTC.